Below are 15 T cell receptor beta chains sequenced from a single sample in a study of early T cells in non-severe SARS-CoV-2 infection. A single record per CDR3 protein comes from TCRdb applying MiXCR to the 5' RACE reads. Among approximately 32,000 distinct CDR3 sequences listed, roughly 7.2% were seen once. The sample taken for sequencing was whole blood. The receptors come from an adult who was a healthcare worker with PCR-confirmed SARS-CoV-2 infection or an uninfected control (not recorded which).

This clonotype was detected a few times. The CDR3 coding sequence is TGTGCCAGCTCACCCCCGGGGTACACAGGTAATGAGCAGTTCTTC. Encoded protein: CASSPPGYTGNEQFF. J is TRBJ2-1 and V is TRBV18; tentatively, D is TRBD1 or TRBD2 (5 bases each). CDR1 KGHSH and CDR2 LQKENI come from the germline V gene. The CDR3 runs 15 residues. The ends were cut back, 3 bases at V and 7 bases at J, with 16 bases in the middle.

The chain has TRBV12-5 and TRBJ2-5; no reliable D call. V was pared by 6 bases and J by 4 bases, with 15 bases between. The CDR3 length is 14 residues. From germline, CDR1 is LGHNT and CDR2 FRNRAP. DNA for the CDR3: TGTGCTAGTGGAGAAGGCGAGCGAGGAGAGACCCAGTACTTC. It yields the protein CASGEGERGETQYF.

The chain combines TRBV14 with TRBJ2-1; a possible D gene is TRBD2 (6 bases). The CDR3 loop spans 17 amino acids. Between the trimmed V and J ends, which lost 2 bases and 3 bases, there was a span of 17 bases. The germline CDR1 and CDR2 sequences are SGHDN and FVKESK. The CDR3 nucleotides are TGTGCCAGCAGCCAAACTGGCGGGACTGGGGGCTACAATGAGCAGTTCTTC. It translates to CASSQTGGTGGYNEQFF.

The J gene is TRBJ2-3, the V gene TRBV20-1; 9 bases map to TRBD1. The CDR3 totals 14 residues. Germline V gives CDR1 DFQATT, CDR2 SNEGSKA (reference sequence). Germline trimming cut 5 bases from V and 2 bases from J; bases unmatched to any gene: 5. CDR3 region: CSAQGQGTTDTQYF. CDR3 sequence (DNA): TGCAGTGCTCAGGGACAGGGCACCACAGATACGCAGTATTTT.

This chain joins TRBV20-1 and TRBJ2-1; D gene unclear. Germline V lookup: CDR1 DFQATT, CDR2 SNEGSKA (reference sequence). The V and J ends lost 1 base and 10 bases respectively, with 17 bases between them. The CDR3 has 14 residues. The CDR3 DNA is TGCAGTGCTAGAGTTCCCCCCCCTAGAAACGAGCAGTTCTTC. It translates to CSARVPPPRNEQFF.

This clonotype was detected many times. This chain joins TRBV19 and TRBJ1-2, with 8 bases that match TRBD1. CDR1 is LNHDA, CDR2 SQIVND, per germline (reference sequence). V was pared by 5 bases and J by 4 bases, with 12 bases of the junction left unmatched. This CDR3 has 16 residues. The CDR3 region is CASSPGQVYSLYGYTF. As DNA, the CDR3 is TGTGCCAGTAGTCCGGGACAGGTCTATTCCCTCTATGGCTACACCTTC.

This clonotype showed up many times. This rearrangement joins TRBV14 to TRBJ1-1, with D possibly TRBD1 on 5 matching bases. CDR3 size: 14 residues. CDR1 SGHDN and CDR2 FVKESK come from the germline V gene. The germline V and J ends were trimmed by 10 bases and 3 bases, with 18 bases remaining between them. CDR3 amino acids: CATRDQGTYTEAFF. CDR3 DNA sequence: TGTGCCACCCGGGACCAGGGAACCTACACTGAAGCTTTCTTT.

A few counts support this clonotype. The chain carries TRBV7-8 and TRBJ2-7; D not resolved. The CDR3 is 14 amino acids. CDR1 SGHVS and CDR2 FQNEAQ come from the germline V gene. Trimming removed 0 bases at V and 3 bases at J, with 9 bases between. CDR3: CASSLAEIFYEQYF. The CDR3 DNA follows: TGTGCCAGCAGCTTAGCGGAGATCTTCTACGAGCAGTACTTC.

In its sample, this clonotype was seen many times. Here the CDR3 reads CSAVWTGTPGGEYF. The CDR3 coding sequence is TGCAGTGCGGTATGGACAGGGACTCCAGGTGGGGAGTACTTC. The V gene is TRBV20-1, the J gene TRBJ2-7; 8 bases line up with TRBD1. This CDR3 is built from 14 residues. The V and J ends lost 6 bases and 11 bases, in that order; junction bases with no gene match: 18. The germline gives CDR1 DFQATT, CDR2 SNEGSKA (reference sequence).

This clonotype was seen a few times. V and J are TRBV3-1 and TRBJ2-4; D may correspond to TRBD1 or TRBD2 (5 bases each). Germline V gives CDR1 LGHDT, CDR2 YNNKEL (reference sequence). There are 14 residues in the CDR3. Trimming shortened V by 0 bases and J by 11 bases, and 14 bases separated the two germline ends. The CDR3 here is CASSQDSGGSVQYF. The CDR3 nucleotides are TGTGCCAGCAGCCAAGATTCTGGGGGATCGGTTCAGTACTTC.

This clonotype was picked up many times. Here the CDR3 DNA reads TGCGCCAGCAGCCCGGGTAACGGGGGGAGCACAGATACGCAGTATTTT. It translates to CASSPGNGGSTDTQYF. The chain combines TRBV4-3 with TRBJ2-3, with TRBD2 matching over 7 bases. The V segment lost 4 bases and the J segment 0 bases; nucleotides outside the gene matches: 7. The CDR3 sequence is 16 residues long. The germline V gene encodes CDR1 LGHNA and CDR2 YSLEER.

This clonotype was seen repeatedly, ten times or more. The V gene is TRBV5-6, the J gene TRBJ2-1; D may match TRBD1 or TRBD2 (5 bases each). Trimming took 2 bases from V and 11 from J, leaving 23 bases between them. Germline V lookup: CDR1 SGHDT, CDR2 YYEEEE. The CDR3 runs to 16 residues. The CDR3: CASSLGWDATSGKQFF. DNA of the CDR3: TGTGCCAGCAGCTTAGGATGGGACGCGACTTCTGGCAAGCAGTTCTTC.

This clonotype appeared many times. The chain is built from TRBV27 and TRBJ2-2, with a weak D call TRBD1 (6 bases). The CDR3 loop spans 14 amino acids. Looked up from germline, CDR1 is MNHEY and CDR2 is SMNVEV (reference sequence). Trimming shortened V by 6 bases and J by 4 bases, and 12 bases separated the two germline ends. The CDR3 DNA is TGTGCCAGCAGAGTTGCAGGGGCCACCGGGGAGCTGTTTTTT. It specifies CASRVAGATGELFF.

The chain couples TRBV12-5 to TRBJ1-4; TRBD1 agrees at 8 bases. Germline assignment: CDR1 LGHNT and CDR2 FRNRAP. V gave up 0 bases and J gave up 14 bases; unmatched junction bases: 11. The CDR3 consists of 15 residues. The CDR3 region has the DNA TGTGCTAGTGGTTTGGTCCGCCCGACAGGGGTTCGCCTGTTTTTT. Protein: CASGLVRPTGVRLFF. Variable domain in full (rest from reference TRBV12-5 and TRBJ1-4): DARVTQTPRHKVTEMGQEVTMRCQPILGHNTVFWYRQTMMQGLELLAYFRNRAPLDDSGMPKDRFSAEMPDATLATLKIQPSEPRDSAVYFCASGLVRPTGVRLFFGSGTQLSVL.

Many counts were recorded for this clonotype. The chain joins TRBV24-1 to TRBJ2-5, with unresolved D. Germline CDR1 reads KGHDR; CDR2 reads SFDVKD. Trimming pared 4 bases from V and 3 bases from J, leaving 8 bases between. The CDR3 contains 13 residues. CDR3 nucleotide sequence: TGTGCCACCAGTGACTCCTCCAAAGAGACCCAGTACTTC. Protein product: CATSDSSKETQYF.